A single sample is the source of the 27 T cell receptor beta chains below, sequenced in a study of T cell repertoires in cytomegalovirus infection. No antigen is known for these receptors. TCRdb ran MiXCR on the reads and lists one entry per CDR3 protein. The sample comprises some 800,000 distinct CDR3 sequences, about 29% of which are singletons, and roughly 14% rests with the top ten. The sample here was cultured CD8+ T cells from PBMCs, taken from culture after CMV antigen stimulation. The origin of the receptors is a human donor in good health (CMV status not recorded). Some clones in this sample may be carry-over from other donors' samples.

Details on this clonotype: One junction end disagrees with the germline gene, perhaps due to a read error. V is TRBV7-7 and J is TRBJ1-3, with 7 bases aligning to TRBD1. The CDR3 spans 16 residues. Germline loops: CDR1 SSHAT, CDR2 FNYEAQ (reference sequence). CDR3 DNA: TGTGCTAGCAGACCCTCCGACAGGGAGCCTGGAAACACCATATATTTT. It codes for CASRPSDREPGNTIYF.

The rearrangement links TRBV20-1 to TRBJ2-7; D not certain. The CDR3 spans 11 residues. V shed 4 bases and J shed 5 bases, with 9 bases lying between them. Germline-derived CDR1 and CDR2 are DFQATT and SNEGSKA (reference sequence). CDR3 in amino acids: CSAIRAHEQYF. The DNA for the CDR3 is TGCAGTGCTATTAGGGCCCACGAGCAGTACTTC.

The V and J genes are TRBV20-1 and TRBJ2-1; D unresolved. The germline V gene encodes CDR1 DFQATT and CDR2 SNEGSKA (reference sequence). Deletions cut 3 bases from V and 7 bases from J, with 16 bases between. This CDR3 is built from 14 residues. As DNA, the CDR3 is TGCAGTGCTAGGCCGATTGATGGATGGAATGAGCAGTTCTTC. This encodes CSARPIDGWNEQFF.

In its sample, this clonotype was seen many times. This chain uses TRBV7-6 with TRBJ2-5, with TRBD1 as a possible D gene (5 bases). CDR1 and CDR2 (germline): SGHVS, FNYEAQ. Deletions cut 2 bases from V and 0 bases from J, with 7 bases between. This CDR3 region has 14 residues. As DNA, the CDR3 is TGTGCCAGCAGCTTAAGGACAAACCAAGAGACCCAGTACTTC. This gives the protein CASSLRTNQETQYF.

Many counts were recorded for this clonotype. The chain combines TRBV11-3 with TRBJ2-1; no clear D. V was pared by 5 bases and J by 2 bases, with 7 bases between. The CDR3 sequence is 13 residues long. The germline V gene has CDR1 SGHNT and CDR2 YENEEA. This CDR3 reads CASSLGTYNEQFF. CDR3 nucleotide sequence: TGTGCCAGCAGCCTAGGGACCTACAATGAGCAGTTCTTC.

J is TRBJ2-1 and V is TRBV7-6; D is possibly TRBD1 (6 bases). The CDR3 consists of 13 residues. Trimming took 1 base from V and 11 from J, leaving 12 bases between them. CDR1 SGHVS and CDR2 FNYEAQ come from the germline V gene. CDR3 amino acids: CASSLGGGGKQFF. In nucleotides, the CDR3 is TGTGCCAGCAGCTTAGGAGGGGGTGGGAAGCAGTTCTTC.

The chain joins TRBV25-1 to TRBJ1-1, with a weak D call TRBD1 (5 bases). This CDR3 is built from 17 residues. The V end was cut by 5 bases, the J end by 0 bases, with 19 bases between. Germline V CDR1 and CDR2: MGHDK, SYGVNS. In nucleotides, the CDR3 is TGTGCCAGCAGTCCATTTACCAGGGTCCTCATGAACACTGAAGCTTTCTTT. As protein: CASSPFTRVLMNTEAFF.

This clonotype was recorded a few times. The chain recombines TRBV27 with TRBJ2-2; D not certain. Trimming shortened V by 4 bases and J by 0 bases, and 9 bases separated the two germline ends. Germline assignment: CDR1 MNHEY and CDR2 SMNVEV (reference sequence). CDR3 size: 15 residues. In DNA form, the CDR3 reads TGTGCCAGCAGTTCCCTGAGTTCGAACACCGGGGAGCTGTTTTTT. Amino acid sequence: CASSSLSSNTGELFF.

This chain uses TRBV2 with TRBJ2-7, with 8 bases that match TRBD1. Germline V gives CDR1 SNHLY, CDR2 FYNNEI. V trimming: 10 bases; J trimming: 6 bases; junction bases outside the gene matches: 8. The CDR3 sequence is 12 residues long. The CDR3 nucleotides are TGTGCCACTACGGACAGGGTGACCGAGCAGTACGTC. Protein sequence: CATTDRVTEQYV.

The chain links TRBV4-2 to TRBJ1-2; no firm D call. V lost 0 bases to trimming and J lost 3 bases, with 8 bases between them. The CDR3 loop spans 14 amino acids. The germline gives CDR1 LGHNA, CDR2 YNFKEQ. The CDR3, as DNA: TGTGCCAGCAGCCAAGATATAGGGCACTATGGCTACACCTTC. Amino acids: CASSQDIGHYGYTF.

In this sample, this clonotype turned up a few times. The gene calls are TRBV6-1 and TRBJ1-2; no reliable D call. This CDR3 comprises 11 residues. Germline values: CDR1 MNHNS, CDR2 SASEGT. Trimming left V 4 bases short and J 7 bases short, with 7 bases between. The CDR3 here is CASSVRSGYTF. The CDR3 region has the DNA TGTGCCAGCAGTGTTAGAAGTGGCTACACCTTC.

The chain employs TRBV6-2 or TRBV6-3 and TRBJ2-7, with 14 positions matching TRBD2. The CDR3 totals 15 residues. V trimming: 7 bases; J trimming: 7 bases; junction bases outside the gene matches: 9. Germline V CDR1 and CDR2: MNHEY, SVGEGT. Here the CDR3 reads CASTSTSGGAREQYF. As DNA, the CDR3 is TGTGCCAGCACTTCGACTAGCGGGGGGGCCAGAGAGCAGTACTTC.

V gene TRBV4-3 combines with J gene TRBJ1-2; 7 bases map to TRBD1. The V gene's germline CDR1 is LGHNA and CDR2 YSLEER. This CDR3 contains 17 residues. V lost 1 base to trimming and J lost 1 base; unmatched junction nucleotides: 9. Written as DNA, the CDR3 is TGCGCCAGCAGCCAAGGAGTCCAGGGGGGAGGTAACTATGGCTACACCTTC. It codes for CASSQGVQGGGNYGYTF.

The rearrangement uses TRBV27 and TRBJ2-3; D remains unclear. Trimming removed 6 bases at V and 1 base at J, with 11 bases between. The germline V gene has CDR1 MNHEY and CDR2 SMNVEV (reference sequence). This CDR3 contains 14 residues. The CDR3 DNA follows: TGTGCCAGCAGCTTTTATTCTCGCACAGATACGCAGTATTTT. This codes for CASSFYSRTDTQYF.

DNA of the CDR3: TGTGCCAGCAGTGCCCCTACCCGGGATTACAATGAGCAGTTCTTC. This gives the protein CASSAPTRDYNEQFF. V gene TRBV12-3 or TRBV12-4 combines with J gene TRBJ2-1, with D possibly TRBD2 on 5 matching bases. The germline V and J ends were trimmed by 5 bases and 4 bases, with 15 bases remaining between them. The CDR3 contains 15 residues.

This clonotype was picked up many times. V is TRBV7-8 and J is TRBJ2-7; D is tentatively TRBD1 or TRBD2 (6 bases each). Deletions cut 0 bases from V and 0 bases from J, with 9 bases between. This CDR3 comprises 15 residues. CDR1 SGHVS and CDR2 FQNEAQ come from the germline V gene. The CDR3 protein is CASSLAGGASYEQYF. The CDR3 DNA is TGTGCCAGCAGCTTAGCCGGGGGCGCCTCCTACGAGCAGTACTTC.

The CDR3 protein is CASSADSRDRVSSWGAGELFF. CDR3 DNA sequence: TGTGCCAGCAGTGCTGACTCTCGGGACAGAGTATCTAGCTGGGGTGCCGGGGAGCTGTTTTTT. This chain links TRBV25-1 with TRBJ2-2; TRBD1 matches 7 bases. The CDR3 has 21 residues. Trimming cost V 4 bases and J 6 bases; bases outside gene matches: 26. The germline CDR1 and CDR2 sequences are MGHDK and SYGVNS.

The V gene is TRBV25-1, the J gene TRBJ2-1; 9 bases are shared with TRBD1. The CDR3 runs to 15 residues. Germline assignment: CDR1 MGHDK and CDR2 SYGVNS. V shed 4 bases, J shed 5 bases, and the junction held 6 bases outside the gene matches. The CDR3 sequence is CASSGKDRGDNEQFF. DNA for the CDR3: TGTGCCAGCAGTGGTAAGGACAGGGGAGACAATGAGCAGTTCTTC.

The V call is TRBV6-2 or TRBV6-3, the J call TRBJ2-1; 7 positions agree with TRBD1. CDR1 and CDR2 from the germline V gene are MNHEY and SVGEGT. Germline trimming cut 2 bases from V and 0 bases from J; bases unmatched to any gene: 13. The CDR3 is 19 residues long. The CDR3 coding sequence is TGTGCCAGCAGTTACGATCCCCAGGGGGTCCAGAGCTCCTACAATGAGCAGTTCTTC. This sequence encodes CASSYDPQGVQSSYNEQFF.

This clonotype has a single count. The chain joins TRBV14 to TRBJ1-1; D is uncertain. CDR3 size: 11 residues. Germline CDR1 reads SGHDN; CDR2 reads FVKESK. The V and J ends lost 1 base and 11 bases respectively, with 8 bases between them. The CDR3 sequence is CASSQGRDAFF. The CDR3 nucleotides are TGTGCCAGCAGCCAAGGCAGAGACGCTTTCTTT.

The sample holds many counts of this clonotype. The chain joins TRBV7-2 to TRBJ1-4; 7 bases align to TRBD1. This CDR3 region has 15 residues. Germline values: CDR1 SGHTA, CDR2 FQGNSA. The trim removed 3 bases at V and 3 bases at J, leaving 4 bases unmatched. CDR3 residues: CASSFRGAANEKLFF. CDR3 coding DNA: TGTGCCAGCAGCTTCAGGGGGGCGGCTAATGAAAAACTGTTTTTT.

The rearrangement joins TRBV5-6 to TRBJ2-1; D is unresolved. The CDR3 covers 12 residues. Germline-derived CDR1 and CDR2 are SGHDT and YYEEEE. The V end lost 0 bases, the J end lost 11 bases, and 9 bases lay between the germline ends. The CDR3 DNA follows: TGTGCCAGCAGCTTGGGTGGGGATAAGCAGTTCTTC. This codes for CASSLGGDKQFF.

The rearrangement joins TRBV12-3 or TRBV12-4 to TRBJ2-1; 7 nucleotides agree with TRBD2. There are 16 residues in the CDR3. With 4 bases clipped from V and 7 bases from J, the junction kept 13 bases outside the gene matches. Here the CDR3 reads CASSSRGGGVLNEQFF. CDR3 sequence (DNA): TGTGCCAGCAGTTCAAGAGGCGGGGGAGTTCTAAATGAGCAGTTCTTC.

V is TRBV14 and J is TRBJ1-2; 7 bases line up with TRBD1. Germline V gives CDR1 SGHDN, CDR2 FVKESK. V lost 6 bases to trimming and J lost 3 bases; unmatched junction nucleotides: 4. The CDR3 covers 13 residues. The CDR3 reads CASRKGADYGYTF. For the CDR3, the DNA is TGTGCCAGCAGGAAGGGGGCAGACTATGGCTACACCTTC.

This clonotype was seen a few times. The J gene is TRBJ1-2, the V gene TRBV12-3 or TRBV12-4; a weak D match, TRBD1 (6 bases). The CDR3 extends over 16 amino acids. V was trimmed by 6 bases and J by 1 base, leaving 18 bases between them. CDR3 DNA: TGTGCCAGCAGCCGAACCGGGACAATCTTTAACTATGGCTACACCTTC. Translated: CASSRTGTIFNYGYTF.

The genes are TRBV29-1 and TRBJ1-4; 7 bases are a match to TRBD1. Germline CDR1 SQVTM, CDR2 ANQGSEA. V was clipped by 6 bases and J by 3 bases; unmatched bases: 16. CDR3 length: 17 amino acids. Here the CDR3 reads CSVRPKLQGQANEKLFF. DNA of the CDR3: TGCAGCGTCCGACCTAAGCTACAGGGGCAGGCTAATGAAAAACTGTTTTTT.

This clonotype was observed at least ten times. V usage is TRBV7-6 and J usage is TRBJ1-2; 8 bases are shared with TRBD1. Germline V gives CDR1 SGHVS, CDR2 FNYEAQ. CDR3 size: 13 residues. V lost 6 bases to trimming and J lost 4 bases; unmatched junction nucleotides: 4. The CDR3: CASRPTGAYGYTF. The CDR3 DNA follows: TGTGCCAGCAGGCCGACAGGGGCCTATGGCTACACCTTC.